This TCR beta chain is from a study of cytomegalovirus exposure and HLA in healthy donors. CDR1 and CDR2 (germline): MNHEY, SMNVEV (reference sequence). This CDR3 contains 15 residues. V shed 0 bases, J shed 7 bases, and the junction held 3 bases outside the gene matches. Method: immunoSEQ multiplex PCR; TCRdb's copy keeps in-frame clones and lacks some. Among 100,000 to 150,000 clones, 95% to 97% were seen once, and the ten largest hold approximately 1.5%. The TCR comes from a man aged 18 to 29 in good health and CMV-seronegative. The chain employs TRBV27 and TRBJ2-1; 10 bases are shared with TRBD2. The sample was PBMCs. CDR3 nucleotides: TGTGCCAGCAGTTTATCGCGGACTAGCGGAAATGAGCAGTTCTTC. As protein: CASSLSRTSGNEQFF.